Listed below are T cell receptor beta chains from one sample, sequenced in a study of Graves' ophthalmopathy and Graves' hyperthyroidism. From the multiplex PCR reads, TCRdb called clonotypes with MiXCR, one entry per CDR3 protein. Here the sample spans almost 400,000 distinct CDR3 sequences, approximately 20% being singletons. Sequences were obtained from peripheral blood. These receptors were obtained from a woman younger than 35 with Graves' ophthalmopathy. Each CDR3 is given with its conserved first and last residue. A D gene is named only where the DNA matches it firmly. Not all rows give a size; the values are once, few, many and, for expanded clones, a class.

d_gene: -
j_gene: TRBJ1-6
abundance: -
v_gene: TRBV6-1
CDR3aa: CASSESNSPLHF
CDR3nt: TGTGCCAGCAGCGAGAGTAATTCACCCCTCCACTTT

d_gene: -
j_gene: TRBJ2-7
abundance: few
v_gene: TRBV12-3/TRBV12-4
CDR3aa: CASSENYYEQYF
CDR3nt: TGTGCCAGCAGCGAGAATTACTACGAGCAGTACTTC

d_gene: -
j_gene: TRBJ2-7
abundance: many
v_gene: TRBV7-2
CDR3aa: CASSSIRNHEQYF
CDR3nt: TGTGCCAGCAGCTCGATAAGGAACCACGAGCAGTACTTC

d_gene: -
j_gene: TRBJ1-1
abundance: -
v_gene: TRBV6-5
CDR3aa: CASSYSRAWDTEAFF
CDR3nt: TGTGCCAGCAGTTACTCGAGGGCTTGGGACACTGAAGCTTTCTTT

d_gene: -
j_gene: TRBJ2-4
abundance: many
v_gene: TRBV6-1
CDR3aa: CASSEGKNTQYF
CDR3nt: TGTGCCAGCAGTGAGGGCAAAAACACTCAGTACTTC

d_gene: -
j_gene: TRBJ2-7
abundance: many
v_gene: TRBV7-2
CDR3aa: CASSLRKAGSGYEQYF
CDR3nt: TGTGCCAGCAGCTTACGTAAGGCGGGGTCCGGCTACGAGCAGTACTTC

d_gene: -
j_gene: TRBJ1-1
abundance: many
v_gene: TRBV30
CDR3aa: CAWSVEGFPMNTEAFF
CDR3nt: TGTGCCTGGAGTGTAGAAGGTTTCCCGATGAACACTGAAGCTTTCTTT

d_gene: -
j_gene: TRBJ2-7
abundance: -
v_gene: TRBV25-1
CDR3aa: CASSESATYEQYF
CDR3nt: TGTGCCAGCAGTGAGTCCGCCACATACGAGCAGTACTTC

d_gene: -
j_gene: TRBJ1-2
abundance: few
v_gene: TRBV19
CDR3aa: CASRLGAAPSYGYTF
CDR3nt: TGTGCCAGTAGGCTAGGAGCGGCGCCTTCCTATGGCTACACCTTC

d_gene: TRBD1
j_gene: TRBJ2-5
abundance: many
v_gene: TRBV7-2
CDR3aa: CASSRPLGGWETQYF
CDR3nt: TGTGCCAGCAGCCGACCCCTAGGGGGCTGGGAGACCCAGTACTTC

d_gene: -
j_gene: TRBJ1-6
abundance: -
v_gene: TRBV7-2
CDR3aa: CASSPVGGAVGSPLHF
CDR3nt: TGTGCCAGCAGCCCCGTCGGGGGGGCGGTCGGTTCACCCCTCCACTTT

d_gene: TRBD2
j_gene: TRBJ2-2
abundance: -
v_gene: TRBV5-1
CDR3aa: CASAGLAEGSGELFF
CDR3nt: TGCGCCAGCGCGGGACTAGCGGAGGGCTCCGGGGAGCTGTTTTTT

d_gene: -
j_gene: TRBJ1-1
abundance: many
v_gene: TRBV28
CDR3aa: CASSSRIPVMNTEAFF
CDR3nt: TGTGCCAGCAGTTCCCGGATACCAGTTATGAACACTGAAGCTTTCTTT

d_gene: -
j_gene: TRBJ2-5
abundance: -
v_gene: TRBV6-5
CDR3aa: CASSYSWGPLQETQYF
CDR3nt: TGTGCCAGCAGTTACTCCTGGGGCCCACTCCAAGAGACCCAGTACTTC

d_gene: -
j_gene: TRBJ1-6
abundance: few
v_gene: TRBV12-3/TRBV12-4
CDR3aa: CASQGDSRPLHF
CDR3nt: TGTGCCAGCCAGGGTGACAGCAGACCCCTCCACTTT

d_gene: TRBD1
j_gene: TRBJ2-4
abundance: many
v_gene: TRBV12-3/TRBV12-4
CDR3aa: CASSGGWTGEGNIQYF
CDR3nt: TGTGCCAGCAGTGGGGGGTGGACAGGGGAAGGAAACATTCAGTACTTC

d_gene: TRBD1
j_gene: TRBJ1-5
abundance: -
v_gene: TRBV30
CDR3aa: CAWSAGTVQQGVSNQPQHF
CDR3nt: TGTGCCTGGAGTGCCGGGACAGTTCAGCAAGGGGTTAGCAATCAGCCCCAGCATTTT

d_gene: -
j_gene: TRBJ2-5
abundance: many
v_gene: TRBV27
CDR3aa: CASSSLGRGETQYF
CDR3nt: TGTGCCAGCAGTTCTTTAGGGAGGGGGGAGACCCAGTACTTC

d_gene: -
j_gene: TRBJ2-7
abundance: many
v_gene: TRBV7-2
CDR3aa: CASSTGTGFSYEQYF
CDR3nt: TGTGCCAGCAGCACCGGGACTGGGTTCTCCTACGAGCAGTACTTC

d_gene: TRBD1
j_gene: TRBJ1-2
abundance: -
v_gene: TRBV29-1
CDR3aa: CSVEDRTGGGYTF
CDR3nt: TGCAGCGTTGAAGATCGGACAGGGGGCGGCTACACCTTC

d_gene: -
j_gene: TRBJ2-4
abundance: few
v_gene: TRBV6-2/TRBV6-3
CDR3aa: CASSGSGTGQNIQYF
CDR3nt: TGTGCCAGCAGCGGGTCCGGGACGGGTCAAAACATTCAGTACTTC

d_gene: TRBD1
j_gene: TRBJ1-1
abundance: many
v_gene: TRBV29-1
CDR3aa: CTTAGTGPGNTEAFF
CDR3nt: TGCACCACTGCGGGGACAGGACCCGGGAACACTGAAGCTTTCTTT

d_gene: -
j_gene: TRBJ2-7
abundance: many
v_gene: TRBV12-3/TRBV12-4
CDR3aa: CASSLERVGYEQYF
CDR3nt: TGTGCCAGCAGTTTAGAAAGAGTGGGGTACGAGCAGTACTTC

d_gene: TRBD2
j_gene: TRBJ2-5
abundance: many
v_gene: TRBV6-2/TRBV6-3
CDR3aa: CASNRAGGETQYF
CDR3nt: TGTGCCAGCAACAGGGCGGGGGGAGAGACCCAGTACTTC

d_gene: TRBD2
j_gene: TRBJ2-5
abundance: many
v_gene: TRBV6-5
CDR3aa: CASSPRLAGAQETQYF
CDR3nt: TGTGCCAGCAGTCCGCGACTAGCGGGAGCTCAAGAGACCCAGTACTTC

d_gene: -
j_gene: TRBJ1-2
abundance: many
v_gene: TRBV7-8
CDR3aa: CASSVTGTPYYGYTF
CDR3nt: TGTGCCAGCAGCGTCACCGGGACACCTTACTATGGCTACACCTTC

d_gene: TRBD2
j_gene: TRBJ2-2
abundance: -
v_gene: TRBV6-2/TRBV6-3
CDR3aa: CASSQYKTSGKNTGELFF
CDR3nt: TGTGCCAGCAGCCAATACAAGACTAGCGGAAAGAACACCGGGGAGCTGTTTTTT

d_gene: TRBD1
j_gene: TRBJ1-5
abundance: many
v_gene: TRBV12-3/TRBV12-4
CDR3aa: CASSPPGQGNQPQHF
CDR3nt: TGTGCCAGCAGCCCCCCCGGACAGGGGAATCAGCCCCAGCATTTT

d_gene: -
j_gene: TRBJ1-6
abundance: many
v_gene: TRBV11-2
CDR3aa: CASSFWQGSSPLHF
CDR3nt: TGTGCCAGCAGCTTCTGGCAGGGGTCTTCACCCCTCCACTTT

d_gene: -
j_gene: TRBJ2-3
abundance: -
v_gene: TRBV4-3
CDR3aa: CASSPPFSRVHTDTQYF
CDR3nt: TGCGCCAGCAGCCCCCCGTTTAGTAGGGTCCACACAGATACGCAGTATTTT

d_gene: TRBD2
j_gene: TRBJ2-7
abundance: many
v_gene: TRBV5-1
CDR3aa: CASSFSSGVASEQYF
CDR3nt: TGCGCCAGCAGCTTTTCTAGCGGGGTGGCATCCGAGCAGTACTTC

d_gene: -
j_gene: TRBJ1-6
abundance: many
v_gene: TRBV28
CDR3aa: CASHAGSSYNSPLHF
CDR3nt: TGTGCCAGCCATGCGGGGAGCTCCTATAATTCACCCCTCCACTTT

d_gene: -
j_gene: TRBJ1-2
abundance: many
v_gene: TRBV28
CDR3aa: CASSSFYGYTF
CDR3nt: TGTGCCAGCAGTTCCTTCTATGGCTACACCTTC